The clone carrying this TCR beta chain appeared a few times. The data are from a study of T cell changes during pregnancy in multiple sclerosis. Data came from immunoSEQ multiplex PCR; TCRdb stores just in-frame clones and leaves some out. The table lists tens of thousands of clones, around 90% of them singletons. V lost 5 bases and J 2 bases, leaving 12 bases between the germline ends. Germline V gene data show CDR1 as LNHNV and CDR2 as YYDKDF (reference sequence). This CDR3 region has 14 residues. This chain uses TRBV15 with TRBJ1-2; weak D call: TRBD1 (5 bases). Here the sequenced sample was peripheral blood, taken in the first trimester of pregnancy. The sequence was collected from a female donor with multiple sclerosis, enrolled in a pregnancy study. The CDR3, as DNA: TGTGCCACCAGCCGAAAGGGGATCAACTATGGCTACACCTTC. Protein: CATSRKGINYGYTF.